Listed below are T cell receptor beta chains from one sample, sequenced in a study of T-cell memory formation after mild COVID-19. A single record per CDR3 protein comes from TCRdb applying MiXCR to the 5' RACE reads. The sample includes 380,000 or so distinct CDR3 sequences, approximately 14% of them seen just once. The sample taken for sequencing was PBMCs or a T cell subset sorted from them (not recorded which). These receptors all stem from a man in his late teens or twenties who had mild COVID-19 (a few samples of this study predate the infection). Cell type and time point are not known. The CDR3 runs from the conserved cysteine through the conserved F or W. D genes are given only for firm matches. The listing skips clone size in some rows; elsewhere it reads once, few, many or a size class.

CSATRLRAASTDTQYF TGCAGTGCTACCCGCCTAAGAGCGGCCAGCACAGATACGCAGTATTTT - TRBV20-1 - TRBJ2-3
CASSPSGGGYEQYF TGTGCCAGCAGCCCTTCTGGGGGGGGGTACGAGCAGTACTTC TRBD2 TRBV5-4 few TRBJ2-7
CASSAGLRGSPLHF TGCGCCAGCAGTGCCGGGCTTAGGGGATCACCCCTCCACTTT - TRBV10-1 - TRBJ1-6
CASSSTELETGVQWGELFF TGTGCCAGCAGCTCCACGGAGTTGGAGACAGGCGTGCAGTGGGGGGAGCTGTTTTTT - TRBV7-9 many TRBJ2-2
CASSVEDSYNEQFF TGTGCCAGCAGCGTAGAGGACTCCTACAATGAGCAGTTCTTC - TRBV9 many TRBJ2-1
CASSPTGFYYNEQFF TGTGCCAGTAGTCCTACAGGGTTCTACTACAATGAGCAGTTCTTC - TRBV19 - TRBJ2-1
CATGTGGPGELFF TGTGCCACCGGGACAGGGGGTCCCGGGGAGCTGTTTTTT TRBD1 TRBV19 - TRBJ2-2
CASSVARDTDTQYF TGTGCCAGCAGCGTAGCCAGAGACACAGATACGCAGTATTTT - TRBV9 few TRBJ2-3
CASSVRALRADNTGELFF TGTGCCAGCAGTGTAAGGGCCCTCCGGGCGGATAACACCGGGGAGCTGTTTTTT - TRBV27 - TRBJ2-2
CASSQQGLSGANVLTF TGCGCCAGCAGCCAGCAGGGGCTCTCTGGGGCCAACGTCCTGACTTTC - TRBV4-3 many TRBJ2-6
CASGDRDISYNEQFF TGTGCCAGCGGCGACAGGGACATCTCCTACAATGAGCAGTTCTTC - TRBV21-1 - TRBJ2-1
CASSLSGQVNTEAFF TGCGCCAGCAGCTTGTCGGGACAGGTGAACACTGAAGCTTTCTTT TRBD1 TRBV5-1 - TRBJ1-1
CASTKDSNTYNEQFF TGTGCCAGCACCAAGGACAGTAATACCTACAATGAGCAGTTCTTC - TRBV7-3 few TRBJ2-1
CASSQEEGGVNNSPLHF TGTGCCAGCAGCCAAGAGGAGGGGGGGGTTAATAATTCACCCCTCCACTTT - TRBV4-2 - TRBJ1-6